This T cell receptor (beta chain) emerged from a study of blood T cell repertoires in COVID-19. Study in general: Donors in the United States, Italy and Spain gave samples during acute or convalescent COVID-19. T cells, B-cell-depleted T cells, or PBMCs supplied cDNA or gDNA.

How the authors handled the data: Amplifying reference gene primers gave estimates of nucleated cell counts. The repertoire was sequenced with immunoSEQ multiplex PCR; TCRdb's copy has only in-frame clones and lacks some. Clone size and V and J calls were adopted from that table, with D and trimming inferred from the DNA. The table lists fewer than 100,000 clones, nearly 90% of them singletons. V was clipped by 3 bases and J by 6 bases, with 17 bases between them. Germline V gene lookup returns CDR1 ENHRY and CDR2 SYGVKD. This CDR3 has 15 amino acids. The V and J genes are TRBV10-3 and TRBJ1-1; possibly TRBD1 for D (6 bases). This sequence originates from a man between 65 and 85 years old with acute or convalescent COVID-19. Sequencing input: peripheral blood. CDR3 loop: CAISDPGHRKPEAFF. DNA for the CDR3: TGTGCCATCAGTGACCCGGGACACCGTAAGCCTGAAGCTTTCTTT.